This T cell receptor beta chain was sequenced during a study of OX40 agonist ivuxolimab in advanced cancers. Study conclusions and caveats: Antigen specificity was not determined for the expanded peripheral T cells.

This table comes from immunoSEQ multiplex PCR, and its TCRdb copy is limited to in-frame clones, with some not included. The sample has about 58,000 clones; approximately 75% are singletons. For this clone: The antigen remains unidentified.

The clonotype comes from an adult with an advanced solid tumor such as melanoma, head and neck, liver or kidney cancer. The material sequenced was CD4+ or CD8+ T cells sorted from blood, taken in a trial of the OX40 agonist ivuxolimab.

The CDR3: CASSDTAGGYNEQFF. CDR3 DNA sequence: TGTGCCAGCAGTGACACGGCGGGGGGCTACAATGAGCAGTTCTTC. V usage is TRBV6-4 and J usage is TRBJ2-1, with TRBD2 matching over 8 bases. The germline gives CDR1 MRHNA, CDR2 SNTAGT. Trimming removed 2 bases from V and 3 bases from J; junction bases left unmatched: 3. The CDR3 has 15 residues.